Sequencing of this TCR beta chain was carried out in a study of T-cell memory formation after mild COVID-19. The overall study: The study found TCR clusters largely donor specific.

TCRdb re-called the 5' RACE reads through MiXCR, storing one row per CDR3 protein. In the table there are some 270,000 distinct CDR3 sequences, just over 15% of which are singletons. Sequencing was performed on PBMCs or a T cell subset sorted from them (not recorded which). The source of this sequence is an adult woman who had mild COVID-19 (a few samples of this study predate the infection). Cell type and time point are not known.

DNA of the CDR3: TGCAGCGTTCGACAGGGGGCGGTCAATCAGCCCCAGCATTTT. Translating it yields CSVRQGAVNQPQHF. The V call is TRBV29-1, the J call TRBJ1-5; 10 positions match TRBD1. The CDR3 contains 14 residues. J was trimmed by 3 bases and V by 5 bases; bases with no gene match: 4. Germline lookup yields CDR1 SQVTM and CDR2 ANQGSEA. The complete variable domain, with remaining parts taken from reference TRBV29-1 and TRBJ1-5, reads SAVISQKPSRDICQRGTSLTIQCQVDSQVTMMFWYRQQPGQSLTLIATANQGSEATYESGFVIDKFPISRPNLTFSTLTVSNMSPEDSSIYLCSVRQGAVNQPQHFGDGTRLSIL.